These 8 T cell receptor beta chains originate from one sample sequenced in a study of T cell responses to AZD1222 COVID-19 vaccine. Only in-frame clones appear in the TCRdb table, and some are missing; sequencing was by immunoSEQ multiplex PCR. Of more than 150,000 clones in the sample, about 90% were seen once. The specimen comprised peripheral blood, sampled on day 0 of AZD1222 vaccination. Receptors were obtained from an adult in good health.

The chain employs TRBV5-1 and TRBJ1-1, with D possibly matching TRBD1 (6 bases). The CDR3 length is 15 residues. The V and J ends lost 2 bases and 2 bases respectively, with 13 bases between them. Germline V gene sequence: CDR1 SGHRS, CDR2 YFSETQ. CDR3 amino acids: CASSFREGHNTEAFF. CDR3 DNA: TGCGCCAGCAGCTTTAGGGAGGGACATAACACTGAAGCTTTCTTT.

J is TRBJ2-6 and V is TRBV6-4, with no clear D. V was cut by 5 bases and J by 0 bases, with 8 bases left in between. There are 15 residues in the CDR3. CDR1 is MRHNA and CDR2 is SNTAGT in the germline V gene. CDR3 residues: CASSHTASGANVLTF. As DNA, the CDR3 is TGTGCCAGCAGTCATACAGCCTCTGGGGCCAACGTCCTGACTTTC.

There are a few counts of this clone. The same CDR3 is also encoded by other DNA sequences in this sample. The chain has TRBV28 and TRBJ2-7; D remains unclear. V was clipped by 5 bases and J by 2 bases, with 4 bases between them. The CDR3 length is 11 residues. The V gene's germline CDR1 is MDHEN and CDR2 SYDVKM. Here the CDR3 DNA reads TGTGCCAGCAGTAGGACCTACGAGCAGTACTTC. Protein product: CASSRTYEQYF.

The rearrangement links TRBV6-5 to TRBJ2-1; D might be TRBD1 or TRBD2, each matching 5 bases. CDR1 and CDR2 (germline): MNHEY, SVGAGI. V was pared by 8 bases and J by 13 bases, with 24 bases between. This CDR3 comprises 14 residues. DNA of the CDR3: TGTGCCAGCCCATCGTGGGGCGGGCGAATGGAACAGTTCTTC. Its protein is CASPSWGGRMEQFF.

This chain connects TRBV6-2 or TRBV6-3 to TRBJ2-2; 7 bases map to TRBD1. V shed 3 bases, J shed 0 bases, and the junction held 7 bases outside the gene matches. The CDR3 runs to 17 residues. Germline loops: CDR1 MNHEY, CDR2 SVGEGT. CDR3 nucleotide sequence: TGTGCCAGCAGTTATCTGACAGGGTACACGAACACCGGGGAGCTGTTTTTT. This encodes CASSYLTGYTNTGELFF.

The V gene is TRBV29-1, the J gene TRBJ2-3; D gene unclear. The CDR3 covers 12 residues. V was trimmed by 3 bases and J by 7 bases, leaving 11 bases between them. Germline values: CDR1 SQVTM, CDR2 ANQGSEA. For the CDR3, the DNA is TGCAGCGTTGATCCGGGTGGGAATACGCAGTATTTT. Its protein product is CSVDPGGNTQYF.

The CDR3 DNA sequence: TGTGCCTCCGCTAGTTACTCCTACAATGAGCAGTTCTTC. Its protein product is CASASYSYNEQFF. V gene TRBV24-1 combines with J gene TRBJ2-1; no clear D gene. From germline, CDR1 is KGHDR and CDR2 SFDVKD. V gave up 12 bases and J gave up 0 bases, with 11 bases separating them. This CDR3 has 13 residues.

This chain joins TRBV6-6 and TRBJ1-2; 10 bases agree with TRBD1. V was clipped by 6 bases and J by 3 bases; unmatched bases: 7. Germline V CDR1 and CDR2: MNHNY, SVGAGI (reference sequence). This CDR3 spans 15 amino acids. The CDR3 sequence is CASSLGTGVDYGYTF. The DNA for the CDR3 is TGTGCCAGCAGCCTGGGGACAGGGGTCGACTATGGCTACACCTTC.